This T cell receptor (beta chain) was captured in a study of identical twins. This clonotype was counted only a few times. The target antigen is unknown. Study-level results: Fewer insertions characterized abundant cord blood beta clonotypes, whereas memory repertoires showed none.

CDR3 size: 13 residues. Trimming removed 8 bases from V and 9 bases from J, with 17 bases in between. TCRdb recomputed calls from the 5' RACE reads with MiXCR, one row per CDR3 protein. The sample has approximately 210,000 distinct CDR3 sequences; 6.5% are singletons. These data were likewise used in another study, on T cells expressing NK-cell markers. That source reports: TCR beta repertoires came from sorted CD3+CD56+NKG2C+, CD3+CD56+NKG2C- and CD3+CD56-NKG2C+ T cells.

The chain carries TRBV12-3 or TRBV12-4 and TRBJ2-1; no reliable D call. This TCR derives from a woman younger than 35 in good health. Material: CD8+ T cells sorted from blood. The CDR3, as DNA: TGTGCCAGCGTCGGGTTTGGAATTGGTGAGCAGTTCTTC. Amino acid sequence: CASVGFGIGEQFF.